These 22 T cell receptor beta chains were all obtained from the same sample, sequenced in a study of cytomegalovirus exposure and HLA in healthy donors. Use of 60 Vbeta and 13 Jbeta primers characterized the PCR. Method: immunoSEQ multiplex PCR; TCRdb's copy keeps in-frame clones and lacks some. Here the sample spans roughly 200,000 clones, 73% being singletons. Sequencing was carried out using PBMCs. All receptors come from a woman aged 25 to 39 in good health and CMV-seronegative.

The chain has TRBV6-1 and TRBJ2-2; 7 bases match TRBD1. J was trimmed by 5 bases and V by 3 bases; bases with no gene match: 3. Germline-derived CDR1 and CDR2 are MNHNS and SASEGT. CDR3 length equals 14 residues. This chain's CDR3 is CASSDIQGTGELFF. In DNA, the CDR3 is TGTGCCAGCAGTGATATACAGGGGACCGGGGAGCTGTTTTTT.

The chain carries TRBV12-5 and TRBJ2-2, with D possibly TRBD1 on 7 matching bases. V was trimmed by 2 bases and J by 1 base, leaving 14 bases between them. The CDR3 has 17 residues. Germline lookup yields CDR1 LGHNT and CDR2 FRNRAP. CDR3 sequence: CASGLKRQGGNTGELFF. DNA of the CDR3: TGTGCTAGTGGTTTGAAAAGACAGGGAGGGAACACCGGGGAGCTGTTTTTT.

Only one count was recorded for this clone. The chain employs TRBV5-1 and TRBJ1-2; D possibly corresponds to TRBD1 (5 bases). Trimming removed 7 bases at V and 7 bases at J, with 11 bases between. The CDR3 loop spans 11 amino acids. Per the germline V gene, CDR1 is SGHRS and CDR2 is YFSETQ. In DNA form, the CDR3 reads TGCGCCAGCTTGACAGCGACTGGCTACACCTTC. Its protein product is CASLTATGYTF.

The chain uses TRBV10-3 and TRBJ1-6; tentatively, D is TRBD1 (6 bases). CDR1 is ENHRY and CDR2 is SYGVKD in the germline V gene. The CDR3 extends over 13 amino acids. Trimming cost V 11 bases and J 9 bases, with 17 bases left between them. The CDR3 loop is CAFRGAPGSPLHF. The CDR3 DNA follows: TGTGCCTTCCGGGGGGCGCCGGGTTCACCCCTCCACTTT.

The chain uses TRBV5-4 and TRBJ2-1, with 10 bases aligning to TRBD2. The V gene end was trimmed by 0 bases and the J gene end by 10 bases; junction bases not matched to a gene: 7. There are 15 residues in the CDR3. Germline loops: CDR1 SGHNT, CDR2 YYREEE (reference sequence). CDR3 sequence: CASSLVLAGAGEQFF. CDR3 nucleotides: TGTGCCAGCAGCTTGGTTCTAGCGGGAGCAGGGGAGCAGTTCTTC. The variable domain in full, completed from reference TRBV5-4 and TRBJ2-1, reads ETGVTQSPTHLIKTRGQQVTLRCSSQSGHNTVSWYQQALGQGPQFIFQYYREEENGRGNFPPRFSGLQFPNYSSELNVNALELDDSALYLCASSLVLAGAGEQFFGPGTRLTVL.

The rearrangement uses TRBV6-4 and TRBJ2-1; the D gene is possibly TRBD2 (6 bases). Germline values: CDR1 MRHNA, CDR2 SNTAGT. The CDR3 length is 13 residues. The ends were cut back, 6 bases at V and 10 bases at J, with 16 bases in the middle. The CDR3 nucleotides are TGTGCCAGCAGCCTCGGTGGGGCGGGGGAGCAGTTCTTC. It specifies CASSLGGAGEQFF.

This CDR3 is CASSLNPRGQGNEKLFF. In DNA, the CDR3 is TGTGCCAGCAGCTTAAATCCTAGGGGACAGGGGAATGAAAAACTGTTTTTT. The chain uses TRBV7-2 and TRBJ1-4; 10 nucleotides agree with TRBD1. Germline V gene data show CDR1 as SGHTA and CDR2 as FQGNSA. V lost 2 bases to trimming and J lost 5 bases; unmatched junction nucleotides: 8. The CDR3 runs 17 residues.

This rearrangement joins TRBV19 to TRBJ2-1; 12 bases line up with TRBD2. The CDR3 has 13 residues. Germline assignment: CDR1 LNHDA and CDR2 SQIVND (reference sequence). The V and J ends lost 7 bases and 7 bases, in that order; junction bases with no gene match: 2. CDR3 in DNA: TGTGCCAGTACTAGCGGGGGGGCGAATGAGCAGTTCTTC. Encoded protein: CASTSGGANEQFF.

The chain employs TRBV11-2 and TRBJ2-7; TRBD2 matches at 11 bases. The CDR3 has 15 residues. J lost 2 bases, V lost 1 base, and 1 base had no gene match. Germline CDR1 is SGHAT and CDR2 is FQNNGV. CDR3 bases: TGTGCCAGCAGCTTAGCTAGCGGGGGGACCTACGAGCAGTACTTC. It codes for CASSLASGGTYEQYF.

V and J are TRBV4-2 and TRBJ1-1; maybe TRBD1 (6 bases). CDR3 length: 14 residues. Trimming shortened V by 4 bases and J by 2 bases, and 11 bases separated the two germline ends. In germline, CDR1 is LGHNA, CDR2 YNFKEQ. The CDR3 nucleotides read TGTGCCAGCAGCCCACAGGACAGTAACACTGAAGCTTTCTTT. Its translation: CASSPQDSNTEAFF.

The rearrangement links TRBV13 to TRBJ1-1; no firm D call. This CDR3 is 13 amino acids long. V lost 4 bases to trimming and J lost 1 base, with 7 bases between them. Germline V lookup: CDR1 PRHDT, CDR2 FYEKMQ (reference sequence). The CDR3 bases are TGTGCCAGCAGCTATCCTAGGAACACTGAAGCTTTCTTT. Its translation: CASSYPRNTEAFF. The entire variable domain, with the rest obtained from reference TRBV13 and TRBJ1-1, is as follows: AAGVIQSPRHLIKEKRETATLKCYPIPRHDTVYWYQQGPGQDPQFLISFYEKMQSDKGSIPDRFSAQQFSDYHSELNMSSLELGDSALYFCASSYPRNTEAFFGQGTRLTVV.

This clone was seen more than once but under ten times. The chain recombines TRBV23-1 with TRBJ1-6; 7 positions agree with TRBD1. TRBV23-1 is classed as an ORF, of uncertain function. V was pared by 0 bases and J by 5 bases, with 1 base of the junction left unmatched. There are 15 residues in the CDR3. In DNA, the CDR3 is TGCGCCAGCAGTCAATCAGACAGGGATAATTCACCCCTCCACTTT. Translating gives CASSQSDRDNSPLHF.

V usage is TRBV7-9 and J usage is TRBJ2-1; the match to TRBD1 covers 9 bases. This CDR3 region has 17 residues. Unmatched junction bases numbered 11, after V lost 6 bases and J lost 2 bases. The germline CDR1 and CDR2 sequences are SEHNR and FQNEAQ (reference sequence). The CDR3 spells CASSKTGHRGPYNEQFF. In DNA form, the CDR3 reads TGTGCCAGCAGTAAAACGGGACACAGGGGGCCCTACAATGAGCAGTTCTTC.

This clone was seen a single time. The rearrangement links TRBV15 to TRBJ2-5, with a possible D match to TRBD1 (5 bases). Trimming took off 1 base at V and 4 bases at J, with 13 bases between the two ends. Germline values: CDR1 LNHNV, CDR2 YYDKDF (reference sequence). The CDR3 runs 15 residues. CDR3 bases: TGTGCCACCAGCAGAGTTCCGTGGGGCGGAGAGACCCAGTACTTC. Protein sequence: CATSRVPWGGETQYF.

The CDR3 DNA follows: TGTGCCAGCAGTGACCGACAGTCCGGGGAGCTGTTTTTT. Translation: CASSDRQSGELFF. V and J are TRBV25-1 and TRBJ2-2; D perhaps matches TRBD1 (5 bases). Germline-derived CDR1 and CDR2 are MGHDK and SYGVNS. V lost 3 bases and J lost 6, with 8 bases in between. There are 13 residues in the CDR3.

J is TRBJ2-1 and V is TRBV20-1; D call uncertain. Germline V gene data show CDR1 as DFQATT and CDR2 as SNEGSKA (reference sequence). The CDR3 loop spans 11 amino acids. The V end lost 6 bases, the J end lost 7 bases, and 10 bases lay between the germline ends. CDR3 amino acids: CSADWRNEQFF. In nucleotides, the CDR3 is TGCAGTGCAGATTGGCGGAATGAGCAGTTCTTC.

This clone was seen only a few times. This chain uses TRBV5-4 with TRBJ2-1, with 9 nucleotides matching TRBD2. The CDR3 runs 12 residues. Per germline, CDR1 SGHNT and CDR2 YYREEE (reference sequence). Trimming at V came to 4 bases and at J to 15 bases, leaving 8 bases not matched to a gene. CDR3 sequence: CASSRGGGETFF. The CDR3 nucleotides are TGTGCCAGCAGCCGCGGGGGGGGCGAGACGTTCTTC.

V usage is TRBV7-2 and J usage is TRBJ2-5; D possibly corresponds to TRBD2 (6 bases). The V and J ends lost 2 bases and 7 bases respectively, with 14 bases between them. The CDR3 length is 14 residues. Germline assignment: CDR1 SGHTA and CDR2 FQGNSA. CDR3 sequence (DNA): TGTGCCAGCAGCTTAAATTCACCGGGAGTGACCCAGTACTTC. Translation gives CASSLNSPGVTQYF. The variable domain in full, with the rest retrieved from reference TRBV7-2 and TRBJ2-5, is GAGVSQSPSNKVTEKGKDVELRCDPISGHTALYWYRQSLGQGLEFLIYFQGNSAPDKSGLPSDRFSAERTGGSVSTLTIQRTQQEDSAVYLCASSLNSPGVTQYFGPGTRLLVL.

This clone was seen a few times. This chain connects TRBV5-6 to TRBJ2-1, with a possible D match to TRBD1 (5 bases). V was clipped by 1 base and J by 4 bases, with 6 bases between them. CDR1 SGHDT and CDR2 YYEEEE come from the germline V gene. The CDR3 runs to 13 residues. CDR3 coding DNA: TGTGCCAGCAGCTTGCGGACATACAATGAGCAGTTCTTC. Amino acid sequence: CASSLRTYNEQFF. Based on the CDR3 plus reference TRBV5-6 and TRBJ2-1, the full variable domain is DAGVTQSPTHLIKTRGQQVTLRCSPKSGHDTVSWYQQALGQGPQFIFQYYEEEERQRGNFPDRFSGHQFPNYSSELNVNALLLGDSALYLCASSLRTYNEQFFGPGTRLTVL.

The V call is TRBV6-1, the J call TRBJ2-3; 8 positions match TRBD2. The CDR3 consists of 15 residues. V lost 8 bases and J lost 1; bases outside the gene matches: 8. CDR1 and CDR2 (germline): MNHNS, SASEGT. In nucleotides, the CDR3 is TGTGCCAGCGTTCCGGCGGGGGGACGCACAGATACGCAGTATTTT. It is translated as CASVPAGGRTDTQYF.

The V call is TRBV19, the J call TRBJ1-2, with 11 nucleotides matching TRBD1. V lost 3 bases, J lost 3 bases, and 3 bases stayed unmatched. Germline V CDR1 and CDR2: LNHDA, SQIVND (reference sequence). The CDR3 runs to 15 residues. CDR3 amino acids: CASSIGQGAYYGYTF. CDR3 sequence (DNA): TGTGCCAGTAGTATTGGACAGGGGGCGTACTATGGCTACACCTTC. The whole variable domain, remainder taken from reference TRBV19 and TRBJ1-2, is DGGITQSPKYLFRKEGQNVTLSCEQNLNHDAMYWYRQDPGQGLRLIYYSQIVNDFQKGDIAEGYSVSREKKESFPLTVTSAQKNPTAFYLCASSIGQGAYYGYTFGSGTRLTVV.

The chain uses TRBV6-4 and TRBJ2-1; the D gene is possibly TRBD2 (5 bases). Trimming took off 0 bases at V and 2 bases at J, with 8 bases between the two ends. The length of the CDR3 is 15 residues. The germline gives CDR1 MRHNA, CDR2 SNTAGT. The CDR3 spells CASSDSEGAYNEQFF. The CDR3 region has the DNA TGTGCCAGCAGTGACTCTGAGGGAGCCTACAATGAGCAGTTCTTC.